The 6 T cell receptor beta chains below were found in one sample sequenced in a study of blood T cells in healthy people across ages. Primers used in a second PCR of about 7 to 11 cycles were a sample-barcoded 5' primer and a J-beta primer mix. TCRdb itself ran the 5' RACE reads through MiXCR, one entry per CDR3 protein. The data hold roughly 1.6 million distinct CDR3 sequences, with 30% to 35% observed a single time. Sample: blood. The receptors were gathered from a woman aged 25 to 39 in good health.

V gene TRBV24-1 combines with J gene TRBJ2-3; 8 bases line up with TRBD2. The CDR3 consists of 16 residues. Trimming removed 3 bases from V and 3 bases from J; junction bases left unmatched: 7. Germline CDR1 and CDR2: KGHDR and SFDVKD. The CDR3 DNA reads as TGTGCCACCAGTGATCCCCAAGCGGGAGCAACAGATACGCAGTATTTT. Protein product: CATSDPQAGATDTQYF.

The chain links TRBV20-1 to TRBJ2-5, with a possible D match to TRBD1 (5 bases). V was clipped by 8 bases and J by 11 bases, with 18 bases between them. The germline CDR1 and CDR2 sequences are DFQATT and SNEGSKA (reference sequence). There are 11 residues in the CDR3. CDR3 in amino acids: CSTGAVGQQYF. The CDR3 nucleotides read TGCAGTACTGGGGCGGTCGGGCAGCAGTACTTC.

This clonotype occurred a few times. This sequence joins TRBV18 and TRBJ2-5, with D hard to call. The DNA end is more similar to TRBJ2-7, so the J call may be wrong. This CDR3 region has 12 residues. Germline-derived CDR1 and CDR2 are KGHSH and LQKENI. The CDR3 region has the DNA TGTGCCAGCTCCCCCCCCACCAACGAGCAGTACTTC. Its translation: CASSPPTNEQYF.

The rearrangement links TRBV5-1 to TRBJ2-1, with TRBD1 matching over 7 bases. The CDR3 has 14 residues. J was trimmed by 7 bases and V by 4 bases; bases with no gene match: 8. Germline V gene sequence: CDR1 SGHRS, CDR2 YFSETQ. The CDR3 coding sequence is TGCGCCAGCAGCGCAGGACAGGCTAGTAATGAGCAGTTCTTC. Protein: CASSAGQASNEQFF.

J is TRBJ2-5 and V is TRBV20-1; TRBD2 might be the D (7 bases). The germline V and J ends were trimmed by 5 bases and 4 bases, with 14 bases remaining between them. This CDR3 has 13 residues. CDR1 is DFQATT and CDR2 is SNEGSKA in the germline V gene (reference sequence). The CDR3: CSALGLGGETQYF. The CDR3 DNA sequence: TGCAGTGCTTTAGGACTAGGGGGAGAGACCCAGTACTTC.

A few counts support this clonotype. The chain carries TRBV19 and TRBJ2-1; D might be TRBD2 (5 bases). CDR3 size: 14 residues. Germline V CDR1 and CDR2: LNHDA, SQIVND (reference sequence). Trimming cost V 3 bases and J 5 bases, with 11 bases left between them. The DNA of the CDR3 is TGTGCCAGTAGTATGCCTACTAGAGACAATGAGCAGTTCTTC. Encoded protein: CASSMPTRDNEQFF.